These 8 T cell receptor beta chains were sequenced from one sample in a study of T-cell reconstitution after alpha-beta-depleted transplantation in children listed by TCRdb under 2016. Explained via the paper, the treatment or condition label denotes: allogeneic hematopoietic cell transplantation with graft depleted of TCRalphabeta T cells and CD19 B cells. Receptors were amplified or captured by PCR. TCRdb lists the instrument as Illumina HiSeq 2500. To normalize quantification of the TCRbeta repertoire, the TCR libraries were built with molecular barcoding that relied on unique molecular identifiers. Using fastp trimming at Q25 and MiXCR clonotype assembly, TCRdb reanalyzed the public sequencing data and kept in-frame beta chains. Entries that share a CDR3 protein sequence are merged under the most common genes and DNA. Counted in this sample were around 440,000 distinct CDR3 sequences; about a sixth of them appeared once. Of the sample, around 28% is held by the ten largest clones.

Sample: PBMCs, mostly from graft donor cells, taken 360 days after TCRalphabeta/CD19-depleted stem cell transplant. These receptors all stem from a boy under two years old who had a stem cell transplant for Wiskott-Aldrich syndrome, so the T cells may come from the graft donor.

This clonotype was seen a handful of times. The CDR3 nucleotides are TGTGCCAGCAGCCCTAACCGCAGGACAGGGGACAATGAGCAGTTCTTC. This translates into CASSPNRRTGDNEQFF. V and J are TRBV7-2 and TRBJ2-1; 9 bases map to TRBD1. This CDR3 has 16 residues. CDR1 and CDR2 from the germline V gene are SGHTA and FQGNSA. The J segment lost 5 bases and the V segment lost 5 bases, leaving 10 bases of the junction unmatched.

This clonotype was counted a few times. This sequence joins TRBV4-1 and TRBJ2-5, with 10 nucleotides matching TRBD2. V trimming: 1 base; J trimming: 3 bases; junction bases outside the gene matches: 11. The CDR3 length is 18 residues. Germline CDR1 reads MGHRA; CDR2 reads YSYEKL. CDR3 bases: TGCGCCAGCAGCCAAGGTTTTTTGGGACTAGCGAAAAAAGAGACCCAGTACTTC. Translating it yields CASSQGFLGLAKKETQYF.

This rearrangement joins TRBV24-1 to TRBJ2-2; the match to TRBD1 covers 8 bases. Germline V gene sequence: CDR1 KGHDR, CDR2 SFDVKD. CDR3 length equals 15 residues. The J segment lost 5 bases and the V segment lost 4 bases, leaving 5 bases of the junction unmatched. The CDR3 sequence: CATSDAGGATGELFF. Here the CDR3 DNA reads TGTGCCACCAGTGACGCAGGGGGCGCGACCGGGGAGCTGTTTTTT.

The V and J genes are TRBV20-1 and TRBJ2-3; TRBD2 is a possible D gene (6 bases). The germline V gene has CDR1 DFQATT and CDR2 SNEGSKA (reference sequence). This CDR3 region has 13 residues. V was clipped by 8 bases and J by 2 bases, with 14 bases between them. The CDR3 DNA reads TGCAGTTTGAATAGCGGAAACACAGATACGCAGTATTTT. This translates into CSLNSGNTDTQYF.

This chain uses TRBV12-3 or TRBV12-4 with TRBJ1-2, with a tentative D call TRBD1 (6 bases). V was cut by 7 bases and J by 4 bases, with 19 bases left in between. The CDR3 has 15 amino acids. CDR3 DNA: TGTGCCAGCATCCCTACAGGGAAGAGAGGCTATGGCTACACCTTC. This sequence encodes CASIPTGKRGYGYTF.

The CDR3 sequence: CASSSNLRQGEGYEQYF. CDR3 in DNA: TGTGCCAGCAGTTCGAACCTTCGACAGGGCGAAGGGTACGAGCAGTACTTC. The chain is built from TRBV6-2 or TRBV6-3 and TRBJ2-7; 7 bases match TRBD1. J gave up 4 bases and V 4 bases, and 16 bases lay outside the gene matches. CDR3 length: 17 residues. CDR1 and CDR2 from the germline V gene are MNHEY and SVGEGT.

There are many counts of this clonotype. CDR3 protein: CSVDGTSWNNEQFF. The CDR3 DNA sequence: TGCAGCGTTGATGGGACTAGTTGGAACAATGAGCAGTTCTTC. V gene TRBV29-1 combines with J gene TRBJ2-1; 8 bases match TRBD2. Per the germline V gene, CDR1 is SQVTM and CDR2 is ANQGSEA. Trimming at V came to 3 bases and at J to 5 bases, leaving 6 bases not matched to a gene. The CDR3 has 14 amino acids.

This clonotype was detected only a few times. The chain recombines TRBV5-1 with TRBJ2-1; no reliable D call. There are 17 residues in the CDR3. V was shortened by 0 bases and J by 0 bases, with 13 bases between the two germline ends. Germline V CDR1 and CDR2: SGHRS, YFSETQ. The CDR3 DNA is TGCGCCAGCAGCTTGGCCTGGCAGGTCAGCTCCTACAATGAGCAGTTCTTC. Translation gives CASSLAWQVSSYNEQFF.